This T cell receptor (beta chain) was sequenced for a study of CD8 T cells in Susac syndrome. This clonotype was seen a handful of times. The RNA input was about 0.5 to 1 ug, and it was reverse transcribed with random hexamers. TCRdb redid the calling of the immunoSEQ multiplex PCR reads with MiXCR, one entry per CDR3 protein. The table has some 120,000 distinct CDR3 sequences, 90% to 95% seen once. This clonotype originated in a human donor with multiple sclerosis. Specimen: CD8+ T cells from PBMCs.

The CDR3, as DNA: TGCAGCGTTTCTGGGGGTAACTCCTACGAGCAGTACTTC. It yields the protein CSVSGGNSYEQYF. The chain couples TRBV29-1 to TRBJ2-7; D could derive from TRBD1 or TRBD2 (5 bases each). CDR3 length: 13 amino acids. Germline CDR1 is SQVTM and CDR2 is ANQGSEA. V lost 5 bases, J lost 0 bases, and 11 bases lay in between.